This section outlines one T cell receptor (beta chain) sequence together with its context. V shed 3 bases and J shed 0 bases, with 9 bases lying between them. Germline values: CDR1 PRHDT, CDR2 FYEKMQ (reference sequence). There are 15 residues in the CDR3. The data were obtained in a study of blood T cell repertoires in COVID-19. Looking at the study overall: Samples came from the United States, Italy and Spain, spanning acute and convalescent COVID-19.

The protocol was immunoSEQ multiplex PCR, while the TCRdb copy is restricted to in-frame clones and leaves out a portion. The profile shows about 47,000 clones, about 80% of them singletons. This receptor was taken from a man aged 60 to 69 with acute or convalescent COVID-19. The sequenced material came from peripheral blood. V and J are TRBV13 and TRBJ2-1; D is possibly TRBD1 (6 bases). The CDR3 protein is CASSLRGSSYNEQFF. In nucleotides, the CDR3 is TGTGCCAGCAGCTTGAGGGGGAGCTCCTACAATGAGCAGTTCTTC.